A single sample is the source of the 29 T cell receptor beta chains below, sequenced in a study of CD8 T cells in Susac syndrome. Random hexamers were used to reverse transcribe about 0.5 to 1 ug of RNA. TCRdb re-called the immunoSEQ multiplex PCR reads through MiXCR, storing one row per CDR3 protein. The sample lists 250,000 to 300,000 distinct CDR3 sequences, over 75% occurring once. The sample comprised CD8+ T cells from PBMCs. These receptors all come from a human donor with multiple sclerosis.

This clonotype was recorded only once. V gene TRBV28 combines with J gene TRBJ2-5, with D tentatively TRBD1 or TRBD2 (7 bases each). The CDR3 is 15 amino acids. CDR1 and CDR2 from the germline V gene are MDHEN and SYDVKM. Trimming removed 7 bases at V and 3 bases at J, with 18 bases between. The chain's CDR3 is CASTFPAGGEETQYF. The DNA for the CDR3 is TGTGCCAGCACCTTCCCAGCAGGGGGGGAAGAGACCCAGTACTTC. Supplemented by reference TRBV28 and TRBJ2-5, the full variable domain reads DVKVTQSSRYLVKRTGEKVFLECVQDMDHENMFWYRQDPGLGLRLIYFSYDVKMKEKGDIPEGYSVSREKKERFSLILESASTNQTSMYLCASTFPAGGEETQYFGPGTRLLVL.

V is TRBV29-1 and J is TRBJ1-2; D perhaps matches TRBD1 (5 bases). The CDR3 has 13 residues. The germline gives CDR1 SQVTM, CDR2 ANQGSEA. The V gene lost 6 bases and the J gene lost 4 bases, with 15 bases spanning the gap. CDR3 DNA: TGCAGCGTGGGGAGCGGGGCTACCTATGGCTACACCTTC. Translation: CSVGSGATYGYTF.

The CDR3 region is CASSAHLMNTEAFF. For the CDR3, the DNA is TGCGCCAGCAGCGCCCATCTCATGAACACTGAAGCTTTCTTT. The chain recombines TRBV4-3 with TRBJ1-1; no reliable D call. Trimming pared 5 bases from V and 0 bases from J, leaving 10 bases between. CDR1 is LGHNA and CDR2 is YSLEER in the germline V gene. The CDR3 has 14 amino acids.

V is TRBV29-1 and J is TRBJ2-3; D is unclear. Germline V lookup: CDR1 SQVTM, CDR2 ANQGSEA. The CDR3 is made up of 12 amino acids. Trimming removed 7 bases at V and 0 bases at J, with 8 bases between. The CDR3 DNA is TGCAGCGCCCCAGTCAGCACAGATACGCAGTATTTT. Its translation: CSAPVSTDTQYF.

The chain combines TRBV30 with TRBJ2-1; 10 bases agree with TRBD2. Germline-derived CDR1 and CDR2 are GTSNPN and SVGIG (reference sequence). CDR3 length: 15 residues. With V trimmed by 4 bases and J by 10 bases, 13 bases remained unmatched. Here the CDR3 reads CAWTSGLAIFGEQFF. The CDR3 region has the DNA TGTGCCTGGACCTCGGGACTAGCGATATTCGGAGAGCAGTTCTTC.

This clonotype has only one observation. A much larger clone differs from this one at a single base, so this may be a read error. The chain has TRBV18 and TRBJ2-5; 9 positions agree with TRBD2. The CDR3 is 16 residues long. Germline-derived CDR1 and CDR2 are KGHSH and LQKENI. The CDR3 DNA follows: TGTTCCAGCTCACCTTATACTAGCGGGCGCGACGAGACCCAGTACTTC. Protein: CSSSPYTSGRDETQYF.

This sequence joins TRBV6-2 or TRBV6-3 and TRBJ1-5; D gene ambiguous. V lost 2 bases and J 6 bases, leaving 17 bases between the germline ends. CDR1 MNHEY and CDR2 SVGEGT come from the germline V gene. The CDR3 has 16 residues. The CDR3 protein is CASSYPFGEAGQPQHF. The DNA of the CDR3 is TGTGCCAGCAGTTACCCTTTCGGGGAGGCTGGTCAGCCCCAGCATTTT.

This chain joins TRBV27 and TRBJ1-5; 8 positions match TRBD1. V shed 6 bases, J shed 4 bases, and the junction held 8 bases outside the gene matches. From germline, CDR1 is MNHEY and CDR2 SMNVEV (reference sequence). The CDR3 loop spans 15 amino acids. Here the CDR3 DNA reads TGTGCCAGCAGGGAGACAGGGGTCCCGAATCAGCCCCAGCATTTT. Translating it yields CASRETGVPNQPQHF.

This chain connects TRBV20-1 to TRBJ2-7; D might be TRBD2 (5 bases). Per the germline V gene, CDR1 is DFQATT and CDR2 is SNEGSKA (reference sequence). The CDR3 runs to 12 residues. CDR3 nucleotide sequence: TGCAGCCCCTTCGCGGGTCCGAACGAGCAGTACTTC. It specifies CSPFAGPNEQYF.

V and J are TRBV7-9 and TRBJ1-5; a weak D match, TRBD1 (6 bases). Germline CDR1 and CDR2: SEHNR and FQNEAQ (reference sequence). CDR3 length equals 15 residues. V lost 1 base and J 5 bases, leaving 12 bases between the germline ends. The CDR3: CASSLGGQGYQPQHF. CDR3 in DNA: TGTGCCAGCAGCTTAGGGGGGCAGGGGTATCAGCCCCAGCATTTT.

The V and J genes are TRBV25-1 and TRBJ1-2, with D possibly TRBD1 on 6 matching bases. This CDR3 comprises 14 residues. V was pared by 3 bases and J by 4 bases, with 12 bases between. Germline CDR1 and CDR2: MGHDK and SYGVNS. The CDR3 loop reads CASSESGAFYGYTF. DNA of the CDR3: TGTGCCAGCAGTGAGTCAGGGGCGTTCTATGGCTACACCTTC.

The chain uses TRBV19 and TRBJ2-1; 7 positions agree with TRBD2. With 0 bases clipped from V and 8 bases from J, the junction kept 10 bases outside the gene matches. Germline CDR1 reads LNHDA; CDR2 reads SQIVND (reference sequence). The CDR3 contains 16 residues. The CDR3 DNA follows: TGTGCCAGTAGTATAGATCAGGCGGGAGAGTACGATGAGCAGTTCTTC. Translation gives CASSIDQAGEYDEQFF.

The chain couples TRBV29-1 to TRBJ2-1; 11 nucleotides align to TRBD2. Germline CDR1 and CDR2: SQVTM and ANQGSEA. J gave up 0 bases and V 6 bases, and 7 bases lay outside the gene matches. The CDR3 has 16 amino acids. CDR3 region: CSVAPTSGSSYNEQFF. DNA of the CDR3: TGCAGCGTGGCACCTACTAGCGGGAGCTCCTACAATGAGCAGTTCTTC.

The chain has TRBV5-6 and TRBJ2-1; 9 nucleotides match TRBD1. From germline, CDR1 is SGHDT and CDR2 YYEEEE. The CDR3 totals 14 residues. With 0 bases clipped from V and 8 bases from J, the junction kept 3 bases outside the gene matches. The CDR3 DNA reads TGTGCCAGCAGCTTGGCCACAGGGGGCTATGAGCAGTTCTTC. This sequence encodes CASSLATGGYEQFF.

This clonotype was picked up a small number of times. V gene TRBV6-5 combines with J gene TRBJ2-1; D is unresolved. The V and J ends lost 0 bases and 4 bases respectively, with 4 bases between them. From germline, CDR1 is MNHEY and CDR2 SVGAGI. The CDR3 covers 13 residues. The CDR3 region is CASSYSRYNEQFF. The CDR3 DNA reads TGTGCCAGCAGTTACTCCCGGTACAATGAGCAGTTCTTC.

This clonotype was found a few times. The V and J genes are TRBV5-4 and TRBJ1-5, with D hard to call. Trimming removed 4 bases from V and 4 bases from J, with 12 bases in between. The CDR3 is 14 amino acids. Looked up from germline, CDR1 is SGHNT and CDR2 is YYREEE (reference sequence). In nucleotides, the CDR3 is TGTGCCAGCAGCACGGACTGGGGAAATCAGCCCCAGCATTTT. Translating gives CASSTDWGNQPQHF.

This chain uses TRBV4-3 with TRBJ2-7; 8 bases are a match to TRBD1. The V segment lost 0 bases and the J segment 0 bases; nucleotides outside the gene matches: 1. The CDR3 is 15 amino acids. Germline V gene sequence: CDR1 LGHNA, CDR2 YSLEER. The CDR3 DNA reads TGCGCCAGCAGCCAAGAGACAGGGGACTCCTACGAGCAGTACTTC. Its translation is CASSQETGDSYEQYF.

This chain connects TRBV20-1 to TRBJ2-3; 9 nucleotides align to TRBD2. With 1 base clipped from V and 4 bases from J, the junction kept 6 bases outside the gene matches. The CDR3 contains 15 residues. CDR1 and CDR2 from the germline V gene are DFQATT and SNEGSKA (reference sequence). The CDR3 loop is CSARGWREGPDTQYF. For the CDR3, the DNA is TGCAGTGCTAGAGGTTGGCGGGAGGGGCCAGATACGCAGTATTTT.

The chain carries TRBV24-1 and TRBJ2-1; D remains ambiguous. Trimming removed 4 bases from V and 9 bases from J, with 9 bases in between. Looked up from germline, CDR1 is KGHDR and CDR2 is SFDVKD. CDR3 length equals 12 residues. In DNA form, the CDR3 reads TGTGCCACCAGTGACAGCGCGGCTGAGCAGTTCTTC. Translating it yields CATSDSAAEQFF.

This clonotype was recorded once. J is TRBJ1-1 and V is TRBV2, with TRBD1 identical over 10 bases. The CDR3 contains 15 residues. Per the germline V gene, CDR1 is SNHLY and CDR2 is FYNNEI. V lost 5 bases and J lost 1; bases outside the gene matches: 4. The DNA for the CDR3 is TGTGCCAGCAGTCCGGGACAGGGGTCGAACACTGAAGCTTTCTTT. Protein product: CASSPGQGSNTEAFF.

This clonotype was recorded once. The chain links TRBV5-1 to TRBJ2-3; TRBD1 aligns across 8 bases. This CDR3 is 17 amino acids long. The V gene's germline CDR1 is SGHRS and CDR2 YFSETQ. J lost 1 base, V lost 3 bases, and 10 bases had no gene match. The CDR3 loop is CASSSRRTGLGTDTQYF. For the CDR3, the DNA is TGCGCCAGCAGCTCCAGGAGGACAGGGCTGGGCACAGATACGCAGTATTTT.

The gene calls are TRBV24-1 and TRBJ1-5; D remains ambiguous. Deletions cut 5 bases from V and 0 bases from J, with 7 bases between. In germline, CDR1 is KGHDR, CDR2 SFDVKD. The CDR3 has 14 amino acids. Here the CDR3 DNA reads TGTGCCACCAGTGTGGGAAATAGCAATCAGCCCCAGCATTTT. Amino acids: CATSVGNSNQPQHF.

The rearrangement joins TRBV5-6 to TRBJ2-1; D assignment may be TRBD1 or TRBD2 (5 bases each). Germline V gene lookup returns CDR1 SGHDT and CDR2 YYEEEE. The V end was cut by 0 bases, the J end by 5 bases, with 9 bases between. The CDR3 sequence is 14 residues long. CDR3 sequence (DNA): TGTGCCAGCAGCTTGGATTCGGGGCACAATGAGCAGTTCTTC. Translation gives CASSLDSGHNEQFF.

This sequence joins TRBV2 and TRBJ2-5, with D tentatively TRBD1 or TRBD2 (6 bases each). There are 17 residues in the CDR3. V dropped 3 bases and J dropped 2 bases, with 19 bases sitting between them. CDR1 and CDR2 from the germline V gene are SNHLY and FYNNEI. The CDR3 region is CASSEIVGGGLQETQYF. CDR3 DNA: TGTGCCAGCAGTGAGATCGTGGGGGGCGGCCTTCAAGAGACCCAGTACTTC.

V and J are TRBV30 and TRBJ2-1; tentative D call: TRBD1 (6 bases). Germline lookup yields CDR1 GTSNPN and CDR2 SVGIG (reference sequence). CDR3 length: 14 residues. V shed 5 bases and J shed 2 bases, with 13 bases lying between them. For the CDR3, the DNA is TGTGCCTGGGCCCATTCAGGGGCCTACAATGAGCAGTTCTTC. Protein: CAWAHSGAYNEQFF. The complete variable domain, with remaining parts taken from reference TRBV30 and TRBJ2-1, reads SQTIHQWPATLVQPVGSPLSLECTVEGTSNPNLYWYRQAAGRGLQLLFYSVGIGQISSEVPQNLSASRPQDRQFILSSKKLLLSDSGFYLCAWAHSGAYNEQFFGPGTRLTVL.

CDR3: CSASRLTGVGTDTQYF. The CDR3 DNA reads as TGCAGTGCCAGTCGTCTCACGGGAGTAGGCACAGATACGCAGTATTTT. The V and J genes are TRBV20-1 and TRBJ2-3, with D tentatively TRBD2 (6 bases). V shed 6 bases and J shed 1 base, with 20 bases lying between them. CDR3 length: 16 amino acids. From germline, CDR1 is DFQATT and CDR2 SNEGSKA (reference sequence).

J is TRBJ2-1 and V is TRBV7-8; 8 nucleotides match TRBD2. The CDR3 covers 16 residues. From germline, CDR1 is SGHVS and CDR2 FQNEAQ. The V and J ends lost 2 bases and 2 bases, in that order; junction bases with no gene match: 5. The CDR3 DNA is TGTGCCAGCAGCTTAAGGCGGGAGGAGGCCTACAATGAGCAGTTCTTC. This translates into CASSLRREEAYNEQFF.

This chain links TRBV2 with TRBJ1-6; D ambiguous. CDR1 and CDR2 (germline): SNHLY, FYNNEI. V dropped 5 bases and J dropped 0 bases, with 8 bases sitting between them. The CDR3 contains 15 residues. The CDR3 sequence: CASSPESSYNSPLHF. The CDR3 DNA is TGTGCCAGCAGTCCAGAGAGCTCCTATAATTCACCCCTCCACTTT.

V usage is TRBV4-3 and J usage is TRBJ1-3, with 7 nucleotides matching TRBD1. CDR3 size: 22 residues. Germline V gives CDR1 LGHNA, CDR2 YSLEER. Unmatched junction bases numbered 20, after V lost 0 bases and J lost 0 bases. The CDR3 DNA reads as TGCGCCAGCAGCCAAGAATCCGCCCCCTACGACAGGGAATACGACTCTGGAAACACCATATATTTT. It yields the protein CASSQESAPYDREYDSGNTIYF.